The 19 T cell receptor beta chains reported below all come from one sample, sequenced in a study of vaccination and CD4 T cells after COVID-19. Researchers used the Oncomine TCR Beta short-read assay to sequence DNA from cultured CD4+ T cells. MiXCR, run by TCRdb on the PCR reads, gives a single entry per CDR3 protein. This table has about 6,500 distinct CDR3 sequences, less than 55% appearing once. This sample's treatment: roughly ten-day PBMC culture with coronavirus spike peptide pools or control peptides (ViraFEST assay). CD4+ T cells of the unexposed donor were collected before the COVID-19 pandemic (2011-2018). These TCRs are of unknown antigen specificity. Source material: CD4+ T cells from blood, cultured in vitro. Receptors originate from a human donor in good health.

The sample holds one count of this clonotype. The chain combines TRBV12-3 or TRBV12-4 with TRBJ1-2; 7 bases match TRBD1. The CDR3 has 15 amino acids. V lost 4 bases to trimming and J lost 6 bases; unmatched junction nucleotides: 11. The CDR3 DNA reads TGTGCCAGCAGTTATTTCGGCAGGGGGTTGAATGGCTACACCTTC. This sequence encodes CASSYFGRGLNGYTF.

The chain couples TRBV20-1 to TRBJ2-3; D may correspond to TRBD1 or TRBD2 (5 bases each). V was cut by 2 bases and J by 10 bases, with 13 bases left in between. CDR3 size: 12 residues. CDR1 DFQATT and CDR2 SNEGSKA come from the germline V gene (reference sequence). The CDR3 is CSARTGTAPQYF. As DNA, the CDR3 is TGCAGTGCTAGAACCGGGACCGCTCCGCAGTATTTT.

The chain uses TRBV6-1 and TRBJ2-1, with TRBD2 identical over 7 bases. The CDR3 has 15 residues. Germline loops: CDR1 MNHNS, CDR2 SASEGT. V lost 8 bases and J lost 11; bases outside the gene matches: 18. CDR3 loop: CASRGNWASGGQQFF. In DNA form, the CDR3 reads TGTGCCAGCCGGGGGAATTGGGCTAGCGGAGGACAGCAGTTCTTC.

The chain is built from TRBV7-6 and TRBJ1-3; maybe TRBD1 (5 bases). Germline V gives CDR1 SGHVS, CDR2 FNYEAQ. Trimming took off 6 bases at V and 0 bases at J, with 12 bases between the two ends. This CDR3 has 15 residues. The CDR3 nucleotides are TGTGCCAGCAGTCCTAAGACAGACTCTGGAAACACCATATATTTT. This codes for CASSPKTDSGNTIYF.

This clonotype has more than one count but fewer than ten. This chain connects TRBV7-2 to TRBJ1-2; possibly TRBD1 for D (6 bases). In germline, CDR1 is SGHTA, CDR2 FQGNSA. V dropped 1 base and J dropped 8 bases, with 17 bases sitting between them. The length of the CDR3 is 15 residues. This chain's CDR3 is CASSLDGGRGNGYTF. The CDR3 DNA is TGTGCCAGCAGCTTAGATGGGGGTAGGGGGAACGGCTACACCTTC.

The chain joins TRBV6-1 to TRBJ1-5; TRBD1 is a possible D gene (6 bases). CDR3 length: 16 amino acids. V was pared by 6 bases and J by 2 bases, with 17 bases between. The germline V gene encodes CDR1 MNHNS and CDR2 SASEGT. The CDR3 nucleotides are TGTGCCAGCAGGCCGGGGACTAACAGGGGCAATCAGCCCCAGCATTTT. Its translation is CASRPGTNRGNQPQHF.

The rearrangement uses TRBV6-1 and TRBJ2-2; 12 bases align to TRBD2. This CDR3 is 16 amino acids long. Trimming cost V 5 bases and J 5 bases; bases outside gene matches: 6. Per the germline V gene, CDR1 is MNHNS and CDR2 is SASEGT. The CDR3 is CASSILAGGWTGELFF. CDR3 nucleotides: TGTGCCAGCAGTATCCTAGCGGGAGGGTGGACCGGGGAGCTGTTTTTT.

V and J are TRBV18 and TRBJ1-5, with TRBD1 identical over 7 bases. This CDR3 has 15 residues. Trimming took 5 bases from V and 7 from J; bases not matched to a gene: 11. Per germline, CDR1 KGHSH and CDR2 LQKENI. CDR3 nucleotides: TGTGCCAGCTCAGGGTACGACAGGGCGGACCAGCCCCAGCATTTT. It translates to CASSGYDRADQPQHF.

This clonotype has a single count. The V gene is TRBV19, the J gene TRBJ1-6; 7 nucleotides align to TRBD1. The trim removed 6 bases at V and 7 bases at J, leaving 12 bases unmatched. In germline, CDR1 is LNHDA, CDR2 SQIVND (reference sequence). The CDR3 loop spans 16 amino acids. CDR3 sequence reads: CASSFRRQGLNSPLHF. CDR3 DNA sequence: TGTGCCAGTAGCTTTCGACGACAGGGTTTGAATTCACCCCTCCACTTT.

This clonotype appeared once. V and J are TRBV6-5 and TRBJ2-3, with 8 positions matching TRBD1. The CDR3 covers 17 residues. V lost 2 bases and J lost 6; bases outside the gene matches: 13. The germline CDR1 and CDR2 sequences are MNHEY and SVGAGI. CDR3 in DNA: TGTGCCAGCAGTTACCTACCACAGGGGGTCAGCCGCGATACGCAGTATTTT. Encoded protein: CASSYLPQGVSRDTQYF.

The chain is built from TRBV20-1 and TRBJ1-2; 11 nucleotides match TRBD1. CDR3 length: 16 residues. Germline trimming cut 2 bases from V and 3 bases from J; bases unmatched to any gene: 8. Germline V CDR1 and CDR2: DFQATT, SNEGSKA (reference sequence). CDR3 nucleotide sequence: TGCAGTGCTAGAAAAACCGGGACAGGGGGATACTATGGCTACACCTTC. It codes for CSARKTGTGGYYGYTF.

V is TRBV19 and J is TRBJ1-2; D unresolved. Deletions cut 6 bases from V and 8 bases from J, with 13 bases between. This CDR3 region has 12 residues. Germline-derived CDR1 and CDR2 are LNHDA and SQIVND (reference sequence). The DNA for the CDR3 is TGTGCCAGTAGAAACCCGGGAGGAGGCTACACCTTC. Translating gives CASRNPGGGYTF.

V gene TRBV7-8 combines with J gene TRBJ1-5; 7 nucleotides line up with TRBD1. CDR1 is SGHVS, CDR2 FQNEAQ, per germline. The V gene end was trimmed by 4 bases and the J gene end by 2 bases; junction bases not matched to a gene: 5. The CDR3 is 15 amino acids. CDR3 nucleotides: TGTGCCAGCAGCTCGACAGGGTCGGGCAATCAGCCCCAGCATTTT. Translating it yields CASSSTGSGNQPQHF.

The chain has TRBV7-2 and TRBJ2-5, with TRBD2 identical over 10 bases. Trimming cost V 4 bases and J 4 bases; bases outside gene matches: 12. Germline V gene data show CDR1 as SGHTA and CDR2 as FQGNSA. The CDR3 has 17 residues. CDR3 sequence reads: CASSSPPGSGRAETQYF. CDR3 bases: TGTGCCAGCAGCTCCCCCCCGGGGAGCGGGAGGGCAGAGACCCAGTACTTC.

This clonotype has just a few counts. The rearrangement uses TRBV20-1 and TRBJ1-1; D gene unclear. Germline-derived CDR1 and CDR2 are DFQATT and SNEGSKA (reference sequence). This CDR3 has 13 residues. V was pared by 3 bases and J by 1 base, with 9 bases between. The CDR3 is CSARVAQNTEAFF. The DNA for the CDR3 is TGCAGTGCTAGGGTGGCCCAGAACACTGAAGCTTTCTTT.

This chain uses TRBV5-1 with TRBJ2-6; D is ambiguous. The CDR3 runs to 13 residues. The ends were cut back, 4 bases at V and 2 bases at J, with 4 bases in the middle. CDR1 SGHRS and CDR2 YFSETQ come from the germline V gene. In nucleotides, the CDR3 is TGCGCCAGCAGCGATACTGGGGCCAACGTCCTGACTTTC. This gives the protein CASSDTGANVLTF.

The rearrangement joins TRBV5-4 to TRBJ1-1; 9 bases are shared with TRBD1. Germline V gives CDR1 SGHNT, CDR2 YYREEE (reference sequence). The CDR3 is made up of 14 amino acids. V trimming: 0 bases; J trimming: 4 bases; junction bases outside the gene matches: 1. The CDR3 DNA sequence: TGTGCCAGCAGCTTGGGACAGGGGGGCACTGAAGCTTTCTTT. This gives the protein CASSLGQGGTEAFF.

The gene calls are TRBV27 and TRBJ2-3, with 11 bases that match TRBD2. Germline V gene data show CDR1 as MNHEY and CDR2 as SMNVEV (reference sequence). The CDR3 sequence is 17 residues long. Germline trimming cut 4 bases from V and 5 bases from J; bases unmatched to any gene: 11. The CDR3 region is CASSSILLAGAVDTQYF. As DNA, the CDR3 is TGTGCCAGCAGTTCGATTTTACTAGCGGGAGCGGTAGATACGCAGTATTTT.

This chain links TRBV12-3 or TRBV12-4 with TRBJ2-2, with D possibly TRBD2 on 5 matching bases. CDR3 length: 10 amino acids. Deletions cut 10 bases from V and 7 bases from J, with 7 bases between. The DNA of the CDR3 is TGTGCCATCCGGGGCGGGGAGCTGTTTTTT. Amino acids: CAIRGGELFF.